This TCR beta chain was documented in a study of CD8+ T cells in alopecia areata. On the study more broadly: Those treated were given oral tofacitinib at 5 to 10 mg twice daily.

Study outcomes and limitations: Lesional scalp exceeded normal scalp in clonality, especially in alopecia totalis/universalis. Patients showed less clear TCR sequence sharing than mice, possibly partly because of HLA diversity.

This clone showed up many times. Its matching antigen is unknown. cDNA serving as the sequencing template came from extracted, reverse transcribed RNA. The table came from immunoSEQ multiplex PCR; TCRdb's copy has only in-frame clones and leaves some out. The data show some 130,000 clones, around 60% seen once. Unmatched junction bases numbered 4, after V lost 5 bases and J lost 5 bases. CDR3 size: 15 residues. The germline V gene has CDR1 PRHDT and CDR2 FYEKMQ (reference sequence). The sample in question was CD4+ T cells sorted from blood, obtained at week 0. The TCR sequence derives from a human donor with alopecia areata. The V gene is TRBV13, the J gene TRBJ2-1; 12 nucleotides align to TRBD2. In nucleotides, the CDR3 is TGTGCCAGCAGCCCCGGACTAGCGGGGAACAATGAGCAGTTCTTC. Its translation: CASSPGLAGNNEQFF.